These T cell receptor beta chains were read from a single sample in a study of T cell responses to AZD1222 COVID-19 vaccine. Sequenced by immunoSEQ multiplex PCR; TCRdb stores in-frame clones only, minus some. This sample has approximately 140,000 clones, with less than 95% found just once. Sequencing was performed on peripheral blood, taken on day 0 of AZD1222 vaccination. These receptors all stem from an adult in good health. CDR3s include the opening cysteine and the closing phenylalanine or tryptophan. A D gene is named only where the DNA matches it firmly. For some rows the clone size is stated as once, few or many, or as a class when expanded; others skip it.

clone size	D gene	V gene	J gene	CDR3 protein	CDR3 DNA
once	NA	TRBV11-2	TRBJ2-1	CASSPNNEQFF	TGTGCCAGCAGCCCGAATAATGAGCAGTTCTTC
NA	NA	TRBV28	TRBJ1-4	CASRGIIRAYLGEKLFF	TGTGCCAGCAGGGGAATTATCCGGGCCTACCTAGGGGAAAAACTGTTTTTT
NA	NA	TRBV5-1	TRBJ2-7	CASSSRPGPIEQYF	TGCGCCAGCAGCTCCCGGCCAGGTCCGATAGAGCAGTACTTC
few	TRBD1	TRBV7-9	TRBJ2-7	CASSPGGVSYEQYF	TGTGCCAGCAGCCCAGGGGGCGTCTCCTACGAGCAGTACTTC
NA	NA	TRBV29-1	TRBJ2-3	CSVEDRSLADTQYF	TGCAGCGTTGAAGATCGTTCTTTGGCAGATACGCAGTATTTT
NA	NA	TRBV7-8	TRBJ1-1	CASSLARRKNTEAFF	TGTGCCAGCAGCTTAGCGCGGAGGAAGAACACTGAAGCTTTCTTT
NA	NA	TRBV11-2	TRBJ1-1	CASSSLQGRFEAFF	TGTGCCAGCAGCTCCCTCCAGGGAAGGTTTGAAGCTTTCTTT
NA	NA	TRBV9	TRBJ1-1	CASSVATGEAFF	TGTGCCAGCAGCGTAGCGACAGGCGAAGCTTTCTTT
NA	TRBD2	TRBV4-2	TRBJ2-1	CASSQVETSVNEQFF	TGTGCCAGCAGCCAAGTAGAGACTAGCGTCAATGAGCAGTTCTTC
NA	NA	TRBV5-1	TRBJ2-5	CASSFGPQETQYF	TGCGCCAGCAGCTTTGGACCACAAGAGACCCAGTACTTC
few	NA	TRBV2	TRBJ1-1	CATLGRVNTEAFF	TGTGCCACCTTGGGACGGGTAAACACTGAAGCTTTCTTT
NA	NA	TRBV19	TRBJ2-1	CASTHGRVLGNEQFF	TGTGCCAGTACCCACGGACGGGTTTTGGGCAATGAGCAGTTCTTC
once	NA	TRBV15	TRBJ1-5	CATSTFRANQPQHF	TGTGCCACCAGCACCTTCAGGGCAAATCAGCCCCAGCATTTT
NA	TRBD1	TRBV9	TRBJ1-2	CASSVGGQGAYGYTF	TGTGCCAGCAGCGTGGGAGGACAGGGGGCCTATGGCTACACCTTC
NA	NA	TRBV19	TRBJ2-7	CASQQKPYEQYF	TGTGCCAGTCAGCAGAAACCCTACGAGCAGTACTTC
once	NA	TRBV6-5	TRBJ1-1	CASSYSKGAEAFF	TGTGCCAGCAGTTACTCGAAAGGGGCTGAAGCTTTCTTT
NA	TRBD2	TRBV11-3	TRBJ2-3	CASSLLAGAQYF	TGTGCCAGCAGCTTACTTGCGGGGGCGCAGTATTTT
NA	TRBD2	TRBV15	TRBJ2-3	CATSRGGGSTDTQYF	TGTGCCACCAGCAGAGGGGGGGGGAGCACAGATACGCAGTATTTT
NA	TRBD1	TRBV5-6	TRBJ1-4	CASSSSRDRGGGEKLFF	TGTGCCAGCAGCTCGTCCCGGGACAGGGGCGGAGGAGAAAAACTGTTTTTT
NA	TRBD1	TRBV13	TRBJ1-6	CASSLMQGAGNSPLHF	TGTGCCAGCAGCTTAATGCAGGGGGCCGGGAATTCACCCCTCCACTTT
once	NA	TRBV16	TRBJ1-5	CASSHPRGRASNQPQHF	TGTGCCAGCAGCCACCCCAGGGGCAGGGCTTCAAATCAGCCCCAGCATTTT
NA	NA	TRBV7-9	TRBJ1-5	CASSFDGNVNQPQHF	TGTGCCAGCAGCTTCGACGGGAACGTCAATCAGCCCCAGCATTTT
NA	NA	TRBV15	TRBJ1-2	CATSRDGLWGYTF	TGTGCCACCAGCAGAGATGGGCTCTGGGGCTACACCTTC
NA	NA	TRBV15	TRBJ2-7	CATSRVPGRINEQYF	TGTGCCACCAGCAGAGTCCCGGGACGTATTAACGAGCAGTACTTC
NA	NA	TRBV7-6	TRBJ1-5	CASSREGGRQPQHF	TGTGCCAGCAGCCGCGAGGGGGGACGGCAGCCCCAGCATTTT
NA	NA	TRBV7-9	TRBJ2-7	CASSLPAGEQYF	TGTGCCAGCAGCTTACCAGCCGGCGAGCAGTACTTC
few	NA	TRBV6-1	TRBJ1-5	CASSVAFGVGQRNQPQHF	TGTGCCAGCAGTGTCGCCTTCGGGGTCGGACAACGCAATCAGCCCCAGCATTTT
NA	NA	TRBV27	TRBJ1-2	CASSLSGGITIGYTF	TGTGCCAGCAGTTTATCAGGGGGAATCACTATTGGCTACACCTTC